This TCR beta chain appears in the sequencing data of a study of CD8 T cells in ankylosing spondylitis. Study-level results: Prior literature has documented some motif variants in synovial fluid and blood from reactive arthritis. Reports say disease-linked clones showed up significantly more in matched ankylosing spondylitis synovial fluid. Within ankylosing spondylitis blood, a TCR beta motif made up of eight or nine highly homologous variants appeared to be characteristic.

The V and J ends lost 4 bases and 2 bases respectively, with 17 bases between them. CDR1 is SGHRS and CDR2 is YFSETQ in the germline V gene. This CDR3 contains 16 residues. This clonotype showed up many times. Its antigen is currently unknown. A quantitative 5'-RACE method, one with molecular barcodes, was used to make TCR beta libraries. TCRdb reanalysed the 5' RACE reads using MiXCR and keeps one entry per CDR3 protein. The data contain around 180,000 distinct CDR3 sequences, 15% to 20% of them singletons. The clonotype was recovered from a male donor between 5 and 35 years old with ankylosing spondylitis or in good health (not recorded which). Sequenced: blood, either unsorted or a sorted T cell fraction (not recorded which). V gene TRBV5-1 combines with J gene TRBJ2-3; D is perhaps TRBD1 (6 bases). CDR3 region: CASSTPTGSYTDTQYF. CDR3 nucleotides: TGCGCCAGCAGCACGCCGACAGGCTCCTACACAGATACGCAGTATTTT.